This TCR beta chain was identified during a study of blood T cell repertoires in COVID-19. The CDR3 is 16 amino acids. V dropped 0 bases and J dropped 4; count of bases not matched to a gene: 5. The germline CDR1 and CDR2 sequences are SGHRS and YFSETQ. Clones were read by immunoSEQ multiplex PCR, and TCRdb kept only the in-frame ones, dropping some. This sample has tens of thousands of clones, with 75% to 90% found just once. The chain has TRBV5-1 and TRBJ1-4; TRBD1 matches 8 bases. The receptor was isolated from a human donor in a cohort sampled during active COVID-19. The sequenced material came from peripheral blood. The chain's CDR3 is CASSLAQTGVNEKLFF. In nucleotides, the CDR3 is TGCGCCAGCAGCTTGGCCCAGACAGGGGTTAATGAAAAACTGTTTTTT.